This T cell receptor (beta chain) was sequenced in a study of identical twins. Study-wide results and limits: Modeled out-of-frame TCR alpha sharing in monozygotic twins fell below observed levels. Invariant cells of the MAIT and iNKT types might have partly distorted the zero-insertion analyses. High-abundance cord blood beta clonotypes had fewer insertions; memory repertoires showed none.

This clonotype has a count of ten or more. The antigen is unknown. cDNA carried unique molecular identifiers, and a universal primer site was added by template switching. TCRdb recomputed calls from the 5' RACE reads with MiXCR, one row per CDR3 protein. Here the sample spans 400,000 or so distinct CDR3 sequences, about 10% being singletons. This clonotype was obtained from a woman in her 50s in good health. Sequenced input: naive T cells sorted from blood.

CDR3 bases: TGCGCCAGCAGCCCGGGACGTCCGACCTACAATGAGCAGTTCTTC. As protein: CASSPGRPTYNEQFF. The chain combines TRBV5-1 with TRBJ2-1; D is tentatively TRBD1 or TRBD2 (5 bases each). The ends were cut back, 4 bases at V and 2 bases at J, with 13 bases in the middle. CDR1 is SGHRS and CDR2 is YFSETQ in the germline V gene. The CDR3 extends over 15 amino acids. The variable domain in full, with the rest retrieved from reference TRBV5-1 and TRBJ2-1, is KAGVTQTPRYLIKTRGQQVTLSCSPISGHRSVSWYQQTPGQGLQFLFEYFSETQRNKGNFPGRFSGRQFSNSRSEMNVSTLELGDSALYLCASSPGRPTYNEQFFGPGTRLTVL.